This T cell receptor beta chain came from a study of early T cells in non-severe SARS-CoV-2 infection. Turning to the study itself: Bulk RNA isolated from unsorted whole blood underwent sequencing; chains were not paired. Study conclusions and caveats: VDJdb matching favored anti-spike CD8 responses, missing private and CD4 specificities.

This clonotype was recorded a few times. What it recognizes is unknown. Unique molecular identifiers tagged individual cDNA molecules. TCRdb ran MiXCR on the 5' RACE reads and lists one entry per CDR3 protein. The table includes 57,000 or so distinct CDR3 sequences, about 12% detected once. Germline CDR1 reads MNHEY; CDR2 reads SMNVEV (reference sequence). V lost 5 bases, J lost 2 bases, and 4 bases stayed unmatched. The CDR3 is made up of 15 amino acids. The receptor comes from an adult who was a healthcare worker with PCR-confirmed SARS-CoV-2 infection or an uninfected control (not recorded which). Input material: whole blood. The chain couples TRBV27 to TRBJ2-1; 9 bases match TRBD1. This CDR3 reads CASSHGTGPYNEQFF. The CDR3 coding sequence is TGTGCCAGCAGTCACGGGACAGGGCCCTACAATGAGCAGTTCTTC.